Below, 28 T cell receptor beta chains from the same sample are listed, as sequenced in a study of T cell repertoires in cytomegalovirus infection. Their antigen targets remain unknown. One entry per CDR3 protein results from TCRdb running MiXCR on the reads. There are fewer than 650,000 distinct CDR3 sequences in the sample; approximately 40% occur only once, and about 48% lies in the top ten. The sample consisted of cultured PBMCs, taken from culture after CMV antigen stimulation. These receptors originate from a human donor in good health (CMV status not recorded). Some clones in this sample may be carry-over from other donors' samples.

The sample holds many counts of this clonotype. The V call is TRBV7-2, the J call TRBJ2-2; maybe TRBD2 (7 bases). Germline CDR1 reads SGHTA; CDR2 reads FQGNSA. This CDR3 contains 17 residues. The V gene lost 4 bases and the J gene lost 7 bases, with 22 bases spanning the gap. The CDR3 sequence: CASSWFGGGAAGGELFF. For the CDR3, the DNA is TGTGCCAGCAGCTGGTTTGGTGGGGGGGCCGCCGGCGGGGAGCTGTTTTTT.

This clonotype appeared a few times. V usage is TRBV2 and J usage is TRBJ1-1; D uncertain. CDR3 length equals 13 residues. CDR1 is SNHLY and CDR2 is FYNNEI in the germline V gene. V was cut by 7 bases and J by 6 bases, with 15 bases left in between. The CDR3 region is CASKERNRPEAFF. The CDR3 DNA reads TGTGCCAGCAAAGAACGGAATAGACCTGAAGCTTTCTTT.

The chain recombines TRBV20-1 with TRBJ2-7; 8 positions agree with TRBD1. Looked up from germline, CDR1 is DFQATT and CDR2 is SNEGSKA (reference sequence). The CDR3 runs 14 residues. Losses at the gene ends were 3 bases for V and 0 bases for J; bases not matched to a gene: 4. DNA for the CDR3: TGCAGTGCTAGCGGGACAGGTCTCTCCTACGAGCAGTACTTC. The encoded protein is CSASGTGLSYEQYF.

The chain employs TRBV28 and TRBJ2-2; D not certain. The CDR3 has 14 amino acids. Trimming removed 4 bases from V and 6 bases from J, with 12 bases in between. CDR1 and CDR2 from the germline V gene are MDHEN and SYDVKM. For the CDR3, the DNA is TGTGCCAGCAGTTACCGCGGTGGTGCCGGGGAGCTGTTTTTT. It is translated as CASSYRGGAGELFF.

This sequence joins TRBV6-1 and TRBJ1-3; D is ambiguous. Germline-derived CDR1 and CDR2 are MNHNS and SASEGT. V dropped 6 bases and J dropped 0 bases, with 15 bases sitting between them. The CDR3 is made up of 16 amino acids. The CDR3 DNA reads TGTGCCAGCAGGGAATCACCGGGCACCTCTGGAAACACCATATATTTT. Its protein product is CASRESPGTSGNTIYF.

This sequence joins TRBV7-9 and TRBJ2-1, with 11 bases aligning to TRBD1. In germline, CDR1 is SEHNR, CDR2 FQNEAQ (reference sequence). The J segment lost 7 bases and the V segment lost 4 bases, leaving 6 bases of the junction unmatched. The CDR3 runs 15 residues. CDR3 nucleotides: TGTGCCAGCAGCTCGGACAGGGGGCCGCTAAATGAGCAGTTCTTC. Its protein is CASSSDRGPLNEQFF.

V is TRBV7-2 and J is TRBJ2-7, with TRBD2 matching over 11 bases. The CDR3 extends over 15 amino acids. J lost 6 bases, V lost 0 bases, and 4 bases had no gene match. Germline V gene lookup returns CDR1 SGHTA and CDR2 FQGNSA. The DNA of the CDR3 is TGTGCCAGCAGCTTAGCACTAGCGGGAGTGGGCGAGCAGTACTTC. Translating it yields CASSLALAGVGEQYF.

This rearrangement joins TRBV15 to TRBJ2-1; 8 bases align to TRBD2. CDR1 LNHNV and CDR2 YYDKDF come from the germline V gene (reference sequence). This CDR3 contains 14 residues. V dropped 0 bases and J dropped 8; count of bases not matched to a gene: 3. The CDR3 loop reads CATSREREVDEQFF. In nucleotides, the CDR3 is TGTGCCACCAGCAGAGAGCGGGAGGTCGATGAGCAGTTCTTC.

The V and J genes are TRBV5-1 and TRBJ2-3; no definite D call. CDR3 length: 13 residues. The V and J ends lost 6 bases and 4 bases respectively, with 12 bases between them. Germline V lookup: CDR1 SGHRS, CDR2 YFSETQ. The CDR3 spells CASTRESADTQYF. The CDR3 DNA reads as TGCGCCAGCACCCGCGAATCGGCAGATACGCAGTATTTT.

The rearrangement links TRBV7-6 to TRBJ2-7; TRBD1 is a possible D gene (8 bases). The germline V gene has CDR1 SGHVS and CDR2 FNYEAQ. This CDR3 has 15 amino acids. Trimming cost V 7 bases and J 5 bases, with 21 bases left between them. As DNA, the CDR3 is TGTGCCAGCACCAAACAGGGGGGGGGCCTGGACGAGCAGTACTTC. Its protein is CASTKQGGGLDEQYF.

The chain has TRBV6-2 or TRBV6-3 and TRBJ2-5; 12 nucleotides agree with TRBD2. Trimming cost V 2 bases and J 5 bases; bases outside gene matches: 6. The germline gives CDR1 MNHEY, CDR2 SVGEGT. The CDR3 is made up of 16 amino acids. The CDR3 sequence is CASSYGGLAGLETQYF. In nucleotides, the CDR3 is TGTGCCAGCAGTTACGGAGGACTAGCGGGATTGGAGACCCAGTACTTC.

The CDR3 loop reads CASSFGRGAGQPQHF. DNA of the CDR3: TGTGCCAGCAGTTTTGGGAGGGGCGCGGGTCAGCCCCAGCATTTT. The chain carries TRBV12-3 or TRBV12-4 and TRBJ1-5; maybe TRBD1 (5 bases). The CDR3 length is 15 residues. The V end lost 3 bases, the J end lost 6 bases, and 15 bases lay between the germline ends.

The V call is TRBV7-9, the J call TRBJ2-1; no clear D gene. The CDR3 extends over 12 amino acids. The V gene lost 4 bases and the J gene lost 7 bases, with 8 bases spanning the gap. The germline V gene encodes CDR1 SEHNR and CDR2 FQNEAQ (reference sequence). This chain's CDR3 is CASSSNPNEQFF. In nucleotides, the CDR3 is TGTGCCAGCAGCTCGAATCCAAATGAGCAGTTCTTC.

The chain combines TRBV28 with TRBJ2-5; D unclear. CDR1 and CDR2 from the germline V gene are MDHEN and SYDVKM. This CDR3 is built from 15 residues. The V gene lost 5 bases and the J gene lost 4 bases, with 17 bases spanning the gap. DNA of the CDR3: TGTGCCAGCAGTCGCCCCACTGTTGGGTCAGAGACCCAGTACTTC. It translates to CASSRPTVGSETQYF.

This clonotype was counted a few times. The genes are TRBV7-2 and TRBJ2-1; the D gene could be TRBD1 or TRBD2 (5 bases each). Germline CDR1 reads SGHTA; CDR2 reads FQGNSA. This CDR3 contains 15 residues. The germline V and J ends were trimmed by 3 bases and 9 bases, with 18 bases remaining between them. CDR3 DNA sequence: TGTGCCAGCAGCTTCGGACGTTTGGCAGGGAGTGAGCAGTTCTTC. This gives the protein CASSFGRLAGSEQFF.

The chain uses TRBV20-1 and TRBJ2-5, with D unclear. Germline assignment: CDR1 DFQATT and CDR2 SNEGSKA (reference sequence). V was pared by 3 bases and J by 0 bases, with 11 bases between. The CDR3 runs 14 residues. The DNA of the CDR3 is TGCAGTGCTAGTGTGGGGTGGTACCAAGAGACCCAGTACTTC. Amino acid sequence: CSASVGWYQETQYF.

This rearrangement joins TRBV6-5 to TRBJ2-7, with D unresolved. The germline V and J ends were trimmed by 2 bases and 2 bases, with 7 bases remaining between them. The CDR3 has 13 residues. Germline assignment: CDR1 MNHEY and CDR2 SVGAGI. The chain's CDR3 is CASSYGYTYEQYF. Written as DNA, the CDR3 is TGTGCCAGCAGTTACGGGTATACCTACGAGCAGTACTTC.

In its sample, this clonotype was seen a few times. The chain is built from TRBV7-9 and TRBJ1-1; the D is unclear. V was cut by 1 base and J by 4 bases, with 13 bases left in between. The CDR3 runs to 15 residues. The germline V gene has CDR1 SEHNR and CDR2 FQNEAQ (reference sequence). CDR3 region: CASSLDLLGSTEAFF. The CDR3 DNA reads as TGTGCCAGCAGCTTAGACCTGCTGGGGAGCACTGAAGCTTTCTTT.

The gene calls are TRBV29-1 and TRBJ2-6; D is unresolved. The CDR3 spans 12 residues. Germline assignment: CDR1 SQVTM and CDR2 ANQGSEA. The V and J ends lost 6 bases and 0 bases respectively, with 3 bases between them. This CDR3 is CSVGSGANVLTF. CDR3 nucleotides: TGCAGCGTGGGCTCTGGGGCCAACGTCCTGACTTTC.

V gene TRBV5-1 combines with J gene TRBJ1-1; 11 bases agree with TRBD1. The CDR3 runs 16 residues. With 0 bases clipped from V and 6 bases from J, the junction kept 7 bases outside the gene matches. Germline loops: CDR1 SGHRS, CDR2 YFSETQ. CDR3 DNA: TGCGCCAGCAGCTTGGCCGGGGACAGGGGGGTCTCTGAAGCTTTCTTT. It codes for CASSLAGDRGVSEAFF.

This clonotype occurred a few times. This sequence joins TRBV12-3 or TRBV12-4 and TRBJ2-3; D remains ambiguous. V was shortened by 3 bases and J by 3 bases, with 10 bases between the two germline ends. The length of the CDR3 is 14 residues. For the CDR3, the DNA is TGTGCCAGCAGTTTTCATGAGGTAACAGATACGCAGTATTTT. Protein: CASSFHEVTDTQYF.

The chain has TRBV5-6 and TRBJ2-7, with 9 nucleotides matching TRBD2. The CDR3 spans 15 residues. V shed 4 bases and J 2 bases; nucleotides not matched to a gene: 7. Germline assignment: CDR1 SGHDT and CDR2 YYEEEE. The CDR3 DNA reads as TGTGCCAGCAGCCTGAGCGGGAGGTATGCCTACGAGCAGTACTTC. Amino acids: CASSLSGRYAYEQYF.

The chain employs TRBV2 and TRBJ1-2, with D possibly matching TRBD1 (6 bases). The V end was cut by 6 bases, the J end by 6 bases, with 14 bases between. The CDR3 loop spans 13 amino acids. Germline lookup yields CDR1 SNHLY and CDR2 FYNNEI. The CDR3 protein is CASRRGLGNGYTF. CDR3 in DNA: TGTGCCAGCAGACGGGGGCTAGGGAATGGCTACACCTTC.

This clonotype was picked up many times. This chain uses TRBV6-1 with TRBJ2-3; D uncertain. Trimming took 3 bases from V and 1 from J, leaving 11 bases between them. From germline, CDR1 is MNHNS and CDR2 SASEGT. The CDR3 covers 15 residues. CDR3 residues: CASSDPSSGTDTQYF. The CDR3 region has the DNA TGTGCCAGCAGTGACCCCTCCTCCGGCACAGATACGCAGTATTTT.

To note about this clonotype: One end of the junction is discordant with germline, which a read error may explain. The J gene is TRBJ2-3, the V gene TRBV6-5, with TRBD1 matching over 9 bases. CDR1 and CDR2 (germline): MNHEY, SVGAGI. The CDR3 has 12 amino acids. The chain's CDR3 is CPRTGAADTQYF. The CDR3, as DNA: TGTCCCAGGACAGGGGCGGCAGATACGCAGTATTTT.

The chain employs TRBV7-8 and TRBJ1-3, with 7 bases aligning to TRBD1. The germline V gene has CDR1 SGHVS and CDR2 FQNEAQ. CDR3 size: 15 residues. V dropped 2 bases and J dropped 7; count of bases not matched to a gene: 8. Here the CDR3 reads CASSLTAGQTNTIYF. CDR3 DNA sequence: TGTGCCAGCAGCTTAACGGCGGGACAGACCAACACCATATATTTT.

This chain connects TRBV12-3 or TRBV12-4 to TRBJ1-6; 8 positions agree with TRBD1. This CDR3 is built from 17 residues. Trimming at V came to 5 bases and at J to 2 bases, leaving 8 bases not matched to a gene. This chain's CDR3 is CASSHRQGTAYNSPLHF. The CDR3 coding sequence is TGTGCCAGCAGTCACCGACAGGGGACGGCCTATAATTCACCCCTCCACTTT.

The chain joins TRBV2 to TRBJ2-3; D is uncertain. This CDR3 contains 12 residues. The V gene's germline CDR1 is SNHLY and CDR2 FYNNEI. Trimming took 7 bases from V and 2 from J, leaving 7 bases between them. The CDR3 sequence is CASMPYTDTQYF. The CDR3 bases are TGTGCCAGCATGCCATACACAGATACGCAGTATTTT.